The 16 T cell receptor beta chains presented below share a single source sample, sequenced in a study of blood T cell repertoires in COVID-19. Here immunoSEQ multiplex PCR was the method, and the copy in TCRdb shows in-frame clones only, minus some. Of over 150,000 clones listed, roughly nine tenths are singletons. The sample consisted of peripheral blood. These receptors were obtained from a man aged 18 to 30 who had recovered from COVID-19.

The chain joins TRBV9 to TRBJ2-7, with D perhaps matching TRBD2 (5 bases). Germline V CDR1 and CDR2: SGDLS, YYNGEE. The CDR3 runs to 15 residues. V lost 0 bases and J lost 2, with 12 bases in between. In DNA, the CDR3 is TGTGCCAGCAGCGTAGCGGGCGGGCCCACCTACGAGCAGTACTTC. This translates into CASSVAGGPTYEQYF.

The chain has TRBV30 and TRBJ1-4; D gene uncertain. Germline CDR1 reads GTSNPN; CDR2 reads SVGIG (reference sequence). The CDR3 runs 13 residues. V lost 7 bases, J lost 13 bases, and 22 bases lay in between. The CDR3 DNA reads TGTGCCTTGGAGGAGGGAAAGGGAGAGGTACTGTTTTTT. This gives the protein CALEEGKGEVLFF.

The rearrangement joins TRBV9 to TRBJ2-1; 8 nucleotides line up with TRBD2. The CDR3 contains 17 residues. Germline V gene sequence: CDR1 SGDLS, CDR2 YYNGEE. Losses at the gene ends were 0 bases for V and 3 bases for J; bases not matched to a gene: 8. The CDR3 nucleotides are TGTGCCAGCAGCGTAGCTCGAGGTAGCGGGAACTACAATGAGCAGTTCTTC. Its protein is CASSVARGSGNYNEQFF.

The V call is TRBV10-2, the J call TRBJ1-5; a weak D match, TRBD1 (5 bases). Per germline, CDR1 WSHSY and CDR2 SAAADI. The V end was cut by 6 bases, the J end by 6 bases, with 18 bases between. The CDR3 sequence is 15 residues long. Written as DNA, the CDR3 is TGCGCCAGCAGCTTCAGGGAGGAGGGTGGTCAGCCCCAGCATTTT. Amino acid sequence: CASSFREEGGQPQHF.

The J gene is TRBJ2-7, the V gene TRBV5-1, with 8 bases that match TRBD2. From germline, CDR1 is SGHRS and CDR2 YFSETQ. The V segment lost 0 bases and the J segment 7 bases; nucleotides outside the gene matches: 3. CDR3 length: 13 amino acids. CDR3 residues: CASSLERLAEQYF. The CDR3 DNA follows: TGCGCCAGCAGCTTGGAACGACTAGCGGAGCAGTACTTC. Full variable domain (remainder filled in from reference TRBV5-1 and TRBJ2-7): KAGVTQTPRYLIKTRGQQVTLSCSPISGHRSVSWYQQTPGQGLQFLFEYFSETQRNKGNFPGRFSGRQFSNSRSEMNVSTLELGDSALYLCASSLERLAEQYFGPGTRLTVT.

This chain uses TRBV11-2 with TRBJ2-3, with TRBD1 matching over 10 bases. Trimming removed 4 bases from V and 4 bases from J; junction bases left unmatched: 5. This CDR3 region has 15 residues. Germline CDR1 reads SGHAT; CDR2 reads FQNNGV. The CDR3 loop is CASSSGTGVADTQYF. In DNA, the CDR3 is TGTGCCAGCAGCTCCGGGACAGGGGTGGCAGATACGCAGTATTTT.

The chain is built from TRBV29-1 and TRBJ1-1, with a weak D call TRBD1 (6 bases). This CDR3 has 13 amino acids. Germline V gene sequence: CDR1 SQVTM, CDR2 ANQGSEA. The ends were cut back, 6 bases at V and 2 bases at J, with 13 bases in the middle. DNA for the CDR3: TGCAGCGTGAACGACAGGTCTAACACTGAAGCTTTCTTT. It translates to CSVNDRSNTEAFF.

The chain is built from TRBV9 and TRBJ1-5, with unresolved D. Trimming shortened V by 3 bases and J by 0 bases, and 4 bases separated the two germline ends. CDR1 and CDR2 from the germline V gene are SGDLS and YYNGEE. The CDR3 covers 13 residues. The chain's CDR3 is CASSEHSNQPQHF. The CDR3 nucleotides read TGTGCCAGCAGCGAGCATAGCAATCAGCCCCAGCATTTT.

CDR3 region: CPTGRGIQGAHYEQYF. CDR3 coding DNA: TGCCCCACAGGGAGGGGGATACAGGGGGCCCATTACGAGCAGTACTTC. The chain joins TRBV29-1 to TRBJ2-7, with 9 positions matching TRBD1. Germline V gives CDR1 SQVTM, CDR2 ANQGSEA. The CDR3 sequence is 16 residues long.

The chain is built from TRBV19 and TRBJ1-1, with 11 bases that match TRBD1. Germline lookup yields CDR1 LNHDA and CDR2 SQIVND (reference sequence). The CDR3 sequence is 14 residues long. J gave up 10 bases and V 6 bases, and 10 bases lay outside the gene matches. CDR3 bases: TGTGCCAGTAGGAAACTGGACAGGGGGCGCGTAGCTTTCTTT. Encoded protein: CASRKLDRGRVAFF. The full variable domain, completed using reference TRBV19 and TRBJ1-1, is DGGITQSPKYLFRKEGQNVTLSCEQNLNHDAMYWYRQDPGQGLRLIYYSQIVNDFQKGDIAEGYSVSREKKESFPLTVTSAQKNPTAFYLCASRKLDRGRVAFFGQGTRLTVV.

This rearrangement joins TRBV3-1 (or the pseudogene TRBV3-2) to TRBJ1-1; no reliable D call. The CDR3 spans 14 residues. The germline CDR1 and CDR2 sequences are LGHDT and YNNKEL (reference sequence). V lost 4 bases and J 3 bases, leaving 12 bases between the germline ends. CDR3 sequence: CASSPHLGDTEAFF. The CDR3 nucleotides read TGTGCCAGCAGCCCACATCTCGGGGACACTGAAGCTTTCTTT.

V and J are TRBV27 and TRBJ2-2, with TRBD2 identical over 15 bases. Germline values: CDR1 MNHEY, CDR2 SMNVEV (reference sequence). This CDR3 contains 20 residues. V lost 2 bases and J lost 0; bases outside the gene matches: 7. In DNA, the CDR3 is TGTGCCAGCAGTTTACCGGGACTAGCGGGGGGCCGCGCGAACACCGGGGAGCTGTTTTTT. Its translation: CASSLPGLAGGRANTGELFF.

The V and J genes are TRBV6-5 and TRBJ1-6, with D possibly TRBD1 on 6 matching bases. CDR1 is MNHEY and CDR2 is SVGAGI in the germline V gene. V was cut by 3 bases and J by 7 bases, with 10 bases left in between. This CDR3 has 14 residues. CDR3: CASSYQGMNSPLHF. The CDR3 DNA reads as TGTGCCAGCAGTTATCAGGGGATGAATTCACCCCTCCACTTT.

The CDR3 sequence is CASTLLGGSNYGYTF. The CDR3 coding sequence is TGTGCCAGTACTCTCTTAGGGGGCTCTAACTATGGCTACACCTTC. The rearrangement joins TRBV9 to TRBJ1-2, with 7 positions matching TRBD1. Germline-derived CDR1 and CDR2 are SGDLS and YYNGEE. The CDR3 has 15 amino acids. J lost 0 bases, V lost 8 bases, and 10 bases had no gene match.

The V call is TRBV7-6, the J call TRBJ1-3; TRBD1 matches at 7 bases. V shed 2 bases, J shed 1 base, and the junction held 2 bases outside the gene matches. Per germline, CDR1 SGHVS and CDR2 FNYEAQ. The CDR3 spans 15 residues. The CDR3 DNA reads TGTGCCAGCAGCTTAATCAGGGGGTCTGGAAACACCATATATTTT. This codes for CASSLIRGSGNTIYF. The full variable domain, completed using reference TRBV7-6 and TRBJ1-3, is GAGVSQSPRYKVTKRGQDVALRCDPISGHVSLYWYRQALGQGPEFLTYFNYEAQQDKSGLPNDRFSAERPEGSISTLTIQRTEQRDSAMYRCASSLIRGSGNTIYFGEGSWLTVV.

The gene calls are TRBV6-1 and TRBJ2-3; D is possibly TRBD1 (5 bases). Trimming shortened V by 10 bases and J by 6 bases, and 11 bases separated the two germline ends. The V gene's germline CDR1 is MNHNS and CDR2 SASEGT. There are 11 residues in the CDR3. This chain's CDR3 is CATQGYDTQYF. CDR3 in DNA: TGTGCCACCCAGGGTTACGATACGCAGTATTTT.